A single sample gave rise to the 29 T cell receptor beta chains below, sequenced in a study of beta chain features in type 1 diabetes. These receptors' antigens are unknown. Expressed TCRB transcripts were sequenced after all isolated RNA was converted to cDNA. TCRdb's copy holds only in-frame clones and misses some; the assay was immunoSEQ multiplex PCR. The sample holds over 90,000 clones; about 26% are singletons and the top ten take roughly 0.58%. Regarding the study as a whole: All four CD4+ subsets of Type 1 diabetes patients contained TCRB CDR3s that were moderately but significantly shorter.

What was sequenced was central memory CD4+ T cells from blood. The receptors originated from a woman aged 18-29 years with type 1 diabetes.

The chain has TRBV28 and TRBJ2-7; 9 bases agree with TRBD2. The V and J ends lost 5 bases and 3 bases, in that order; junction bases with no gene match: 5. Looked up from germline, CDR1 is MDHEN and CDR2 is SYDVKM. The CDR3 length is 14 residues. CDR3 sequence reads: CASSPLAGLYEQYV. As DNA, the CDR3 is TGTGCCAGCAGTCCGCTAGCGGGACTCTACGAGCAGTACGTC.

This sequence joins TRBV19 and TRBJ1-3; 7 positions match TRBD1. This CDR3 spans 14 amino acids. J lost 2 bases, V lost 4 bases, and 2 bases had no gene match. Germline V gives CDR1 LNHDA, CDR2 SQIVND (reference sequence). The CDR3 DNA sequence: TGTGCCAGTAGTAGAGGGACAGCTGGAAACACCATATATTTT. It specifies CASSRGTAGNTIYF.

The chain employs TRBV30 and TRBJ2-7; 9 nucleotides align to TRBD2. Germline-derived CDR1 and CDR2 are GTSNPN and SVGIG (reference sequence). Trimming cost V 0 bases and J 3 bases; bases outside gene matches: 9. The CDR3 extends over 16 amino acids. In nucleotides, the CDR3 is TGTGCCTGGAGTGTAGCCCGTCTAGCGGGAAGCTACGAGCAGTACTTC. This encodes CAWSVARLAGSYEQYF.

This chain's CDR3 is CASSTEGTGGYGYTF. The CDR3, as DNA: TGTGCCAGTAGTACAGAAGGGACAGGGGGTTATGGCTACACCTTC. V usage is TRBV19 and J usage is TRBJ1-2; 11 positions match TRBD1. CDR3 length: 15 amino acids. Per germline, CDR1 LNHDA and CDR2 SQIVND (reference sequence). The ends lost 4 bases at V and 5 bases at J; junction bases unmatched: 6.

The chain is built from TRBV25-1 and TRBJ1-4; D is undetermined. This CDR3 region has 15 residues. CDR1 is MGHDK, CDR2 SYGVNS, per germline. V lost 0 bases and J lost 7, with 12 bases in between. In nucleotides, the CDR3 is TGTGCCAGCAGTGAATATACCGGGGAAATTGAAAAACTGTTTTTT. It translates to CASSEYTGEIEKLFF.

This rearrangement joins TRBV27 to TRBJ1-1; D is ambiguous. This CDR3 contains 16 residues. The V gene lost 4 bases and the J gene lost 1 base, with 16 bases spanning the gap. Germline-derived CDR1 and CDR2 are MNHEY and SMNVEV (reference sequence). As DNA, the CDR3 is TGTGCCAGCAGTTCCCCGCACACCCCAGGGAACACTGAAGCTTTCTTT. It encodes CASSSPHTPGNTEAFF.

This clone turned up a few times. The chain couples TRBV30 to TRBJ1-1, with D possibly matching TRBD1 (5 bases). CDR1 and CDR2 (germline): GTSNPN, SVGIG (reference sequence). V was shortened by 1 base and J by 7 bases, with 13 bases between the two germline ends. The CDR3 is 13 amino acids. The CDR3 protein is CAWSAQEGIEAFF. Here the CDR3 DNA reads TGTGCCTGGAGTGCACAGGAGGGGATTGAAGCTTTCTTT.

The chain is built from TRBV25-1 and TRBJ1-5; TRBD1 might be the D (6 bases). CDR1 and CDR2 from the germline V gene are MGHDK and SYGVNS. V gave up 6 bases and J gave up 6 bases, with 18 bases separating them. The length of the CDR3 is 15 residues. The CDR3 loop is CASSEGTGYGQPQHF. CDR3 nucleotide sequence: TGTGCCAGCAGCGAGGGAACAGGGTACGGTCAGCCCCAGCATTTT. Supplemented by reference TRBV25-1 and TRBJ1-5, the full variable domain reads EADIYQTPRYLVIGTGKKITLECSQTMGHDKMYWYQQDPGMELHLIHYSYGVNSTEKGDLSSESTVSRIRTEHFPLTLESARPSHTSQYLCASSEGTGYGQPQHFGDGTRLSIL.

The V gene is TRBV2, the J gene TRBJ2-7; 11 bases match TRBD1. The V and J ends lost 6 bases and 6 bases, in that order; junction bases with no gene match: 10. CDR1 SNHLY and CDR2 FYNNEI come from the germline V gene. This CDR3 spans 15 amino acids. CDR3 nucleotide sequence: TGTGCCAGCAGCCCCCGAGGGACAGGGGGGTCCGAGCAGTACTTC. It yields the protein CASSPRGTGGSEQYF.

The chain couples TRBV9 to TRBJ2-1; D uncertain. Germline lookup yields CDR1 SGDLS and CDR2 YYNGEE. CDR3 length: 15 amino acids. V dropped 2 bases and J dropped 0 bases, with 9 bases sitting between them. The CDR3 loop reads CASSVITSSYNEQFF. CDR3 DNA sequence: TGTGCCAGCAGCGTCATCACCAGCTCCTACAATGAGCAGTTCTTC.

This clone was recorded a few times. J is TRBJ2-7 and V is TRBV18, with D tentatively TRBD1 (6 bases). The V and J ends lost 3 bases and 4 bases respectively, with 13 bases between them. There are 14 residues in the CDR3. Germline V gene data show CDR1 as KGHSH and CDR2 as LQKENI. CDR3 coding DNA: TGTGCCAGCTCACCCTCGAAACAGGGATACGAGCAGTACGTC. Translation gives CASSPSKQGYEQYV.

The V and J genes are TRBV7-2 and TRBJ2-3; 12 bases fit TRBD2. After removal of 7 bases from V and 6 bases from J, the junction contained 8 bases not matched to a gene. Per germline, CDR1 SGHTA and CDR2 FQGNSA. This CDR3 contains 15 residues. CDR3 sequence (DNA): TGTGCCAGCAACAGACTAGCGGGAGTCCTGGATACGCAGTATTTT. It translates to CASNRLAGVLDTQYF.

There are a few counts of this clone. This chain links TRBV7-3 with TRBJ1-1, with D tentatively TRBD1 (6 bases). The ends were cut back, 5 bases at V and 1 base at J, with 8 bases in the middle. Germline values: CDR1 SGHTA, CDR2 FQGTGA. This CDR3 comprises 13 residues. The chain's CDR3 is CASSQTGNTEAFF. DNA of the CDR3: TGTGCCAGCAGCCAGACAGGGAACACTGAAGCTTTCTTT.

The rearrangement joins TRBV30 to TRBJ1-2; a possible D gene is TRBD1 (5 bases). The CDR3 covers 15 residues. V lost 0 bases and J 5 bases, leaving 16 bases between the germline ends. Germline CDR1 is GTSNPN and CDR2 is SVGIG (reference sequence). CDR3 bases: TGTGCCTGGAGTGTAATAGGGGCATACGGTTATGGCTACACCTTC. Translated, it gives CAWSVIGAYGYGYTF.

This clone has more than one count but fewer than ten. The chain uses TRBV2 and TRBJ2-7, with 8 bases aligning to TRBD2. The CDR3 contains 14 residues. Germline values: CDR1 SNHLY, CDR2 FYNNEI. Germline trimming cut 2 bases from V and 2 bases from J; bases unmatched to any gene: 2. This chain's CDR3 is CASSESSGPYEQYF. The CDR3 nucleotides are TGTGCCAGCAGTGAATCTAGCGGGCCCTACGAGCAGTACTTC.

The chain couples TRBV29-1 to TRBJ2-5, with 8 bases identical to TRBD2. This CDR3 comprises 12 residues. Germline V gene sequence: CDR1 SQVTM, CDR2 ANQGSEA. With 8 bases clipped from V and 5 bases from J, the junction kept 7 bases outside the gene matches. This chain's CDR3 is CSYGGVGETQYF. CDR3 in DNA: TGCAGCTACGGGGGGGTTGGCGAGACCCAGTACTTC.

This clone was seen once. V gene TRBV19 combines with J gene TRBJ1-1; 9 bases match TRBD1. This CDR3 region has 16 residues. Germline V gene data show CDR1 as LNHDA and CDR2 as SQIVND (reference sequence). With V trimmed by 5 bases and J by 4 bases, 11 bases remained unmatched. The CDR3 DNA reads as TGTGCCAGTAGTCCGACGGACAGGGGAAAGGCCACTGAAGCTTTCTTT. It codes for CASSPTDRGKATEAFF.

This sequence joins TRBV5-6 and TRBJ2-4; the D gene is possibly TRBD1 (6 bases). This CDR3 is built from 14 residues. Trimming took 2 bases from V and 7 from J, leaving 13 bases between them. Germline V CDR1 and CDR2: SGHDT, YYEEEE. DNA for the CDR3: TGTGCCAGCAGCTTTCTACAGGGCGGGAACATTCAGTACTTC. Translating it yields CASSFLQGGNIQYF.

The chain combines TRBV7-9 with TRBJ1-2; tentative D call: TRBD1 (6 bases). Germline values: CDR1 SEHNR, CDR2 FQNEAQ (reference sequence). The germline V and J ends were trimmed by 5 bases and 4 bases, with 23 bases remaining between them. CDR3 length: 17 amino acids. The CDR3 nucleotides are TGTGCCAGCAGCGCCCTCTGGGCAGGGGCCCAAATCTATGGCTACACCTTC. Translating it yields CASSALWAGAQIYGYTF.

The rearrangement uses TRBV4-1 and TRBJ1-2; D is possibly TRBD1 (6 bases). There are 14 residues in the CDR3. Germline-derived CDR1 and CDR2 are MGHRA and YSYEKL. Trimming shortened V by 0 bases and J by 8 bases, and 13 bases separated the two germline ends. Here the CDR3 reads CASSQERTAYGYTF. Written as DNA, the CDR3 is TGCGCCAGCAGCCAAGAAAGGACAGCTTACGGCTACACCTTC.

The chain recombines TRBV5-4 with TRBJ1-2; 7 positions agree with TRBD1. The CDR3 contains 13 residues. J was trimmed by 8 bases and V by 4 bases; bases with no gene match: 8. Germline V gene lookup returns CDR1 SGHNT and CDR2 YYREEE (reference sequence). The CDR3 DNA sequence: TGTGCCAGCAGCCCGGGACAGACTCAAGGCTACACCTTC. Protein: CASSPGQTQGYTF.

In this sample, this clone turned up a few times. This sequence joins TRBV11-2 and TRBJ2-2; TRBD2 agrees at 7 bases. This CDR3 is 16 amino acids long. CDR1 is SGHAT and CDR2 is FQNNGV in the germline V gene. The trim removed 1 base at V and 5 bases at J, leaving 7 bases unmatched. This CDR3 reads CASSLVAGVYTGELFF. The CDR3 region has the DNA TGTGCCAGCAGCTTAGTGGCGGGGGTATATACCGGGGAGCTGTTTTTT.

Only a few counts were recorded for this clone. V gene TRBV5-5 combines with J gene TRBJ2-2, with a tentative D call TRBD1 (5 bases). The germline gives CDR1 SGHKS, CDR2 YYEKEE (reference sequence). V was cut by 4 bases and J by 4 bases, with 17 bases left in between. The length of the CDR3 is 16 residues. The CDR3 sequence is CASSPAGSRGTGELFF. The CDR3 DNA reads as TGTGCCAGCAGCCCTGCCGGGTCTAGGGGCACCGGGGAGCTGTTTTTT.

The chain is built from TRBV5-1 and TRBJ1-2; possible D gene TRBD1, 6 bases. Trimming removed 0 bases at V and 5 bases at J, with 11 bases between. CDR3 length: 14 residues. The germline CDR1 and CDR2 sequences are SGHRS and YFSETQ. The CDR3 reads CASSLGSGEYGYTF. The CDR3, as DNA: TGCGCCAGCAGCTTGGGATCAGGGGAGTATGGCTACACCTTC.

In this sample, this clone turned up a few times. The chain employs TRBV7-9 and TRBJ1-2; the D is unclear. With 9 bases removed from V and 9 bases from J, the gap between germline ends came to 20 bases. Germline V gene lookup returns CDR1 SEHNR and CDR2 FQNEAQ (reference sequence). This CDR3 has 13 residues. The CDR3 sequence: CASTRESYGSYTF. In nucleotides, the CDR3 is TGTGCCAGTACTCGGGAGAGCTATGGGAGCTACACCTTC.

The chain joins TRBV7-2 to TRBJ1-1; 7 nucleotides line up with TRBD1. Germline-derived CDR1 and CDR2 are SGHTA and FQGNSA. The CDR3 is made up of 15 amino acids. J was trimmed by 0 bases and V by 7 bases; bases with no gene match: 8. Here the CDR3 reads CASKDRMGVNTEAFF. CDR3 nucleotides: TGTGCCAGCAAGGACAGGATGGGCGTGAACACTGAAGCTTTCTTT. Full variable domain (outside the CDR3, taken from reference TRBV7-2 and TRBJ1-1): GAGVSQSPSNKVTEKGKDVELRCDPISGHTALYWYRQSLGQGLEFLIYFQGNSAPDKSGLPSDRFSAERTGGSVSTLTIQRTQQEDSAVYLCASKDRMGVNTEAFFGQGTRLTVV.

This clone has only a few counts. The V call is TRBV6-1, the J call TRBJ2-1; no definite D call. The germline V and J ends were trimmed by 4 bases and 5 bases, with 18 bases remaining between them. The CDR3 is made up of 16 amino acids. The germline gives CDR1 MNHNS, CDR2 SASEGT. The DNA for the CDR3 is TGTGCCAGCAGTGCCCACCCTGCACGGGTACACAATGAGCAGTTCTTC. Translated: CASSAHPARVHNEQFF.

The genes are TRBV11-2 and TRBJ2-7; 7 bases align to TRBD1. This CDR3 has 15 amino acids. V dropped 2 bases and J dropped 4; count of bases not matched to a gene: 8. Per the germline V gene, CDR1 is SGHAT and CDR2 is FQNNGV. CDR3 nucleotides: TGTGCCAGCAGCTTAAAAGGACAGGAGACTTACGAGCAGTACTTC. Translating it yields CASSLKGQETYEQYF.

This sequence joins TRBV7-2 and TRBJ1-1; 7 positions match TRBD1. Per germline, CDR1 SGHTA and CDR2 FQGNSA. With V trimmed by 7 bases and J by 8 bases, 10 bases remained unmatched. The CDR3 length is 13 residues. The chain's CDR3 is CASTKSWGQEAFF. The CDR3 DNA follows: TGTGCCAGCACCAAATCGTGGGGACAGGAAGCTTTCTTT.